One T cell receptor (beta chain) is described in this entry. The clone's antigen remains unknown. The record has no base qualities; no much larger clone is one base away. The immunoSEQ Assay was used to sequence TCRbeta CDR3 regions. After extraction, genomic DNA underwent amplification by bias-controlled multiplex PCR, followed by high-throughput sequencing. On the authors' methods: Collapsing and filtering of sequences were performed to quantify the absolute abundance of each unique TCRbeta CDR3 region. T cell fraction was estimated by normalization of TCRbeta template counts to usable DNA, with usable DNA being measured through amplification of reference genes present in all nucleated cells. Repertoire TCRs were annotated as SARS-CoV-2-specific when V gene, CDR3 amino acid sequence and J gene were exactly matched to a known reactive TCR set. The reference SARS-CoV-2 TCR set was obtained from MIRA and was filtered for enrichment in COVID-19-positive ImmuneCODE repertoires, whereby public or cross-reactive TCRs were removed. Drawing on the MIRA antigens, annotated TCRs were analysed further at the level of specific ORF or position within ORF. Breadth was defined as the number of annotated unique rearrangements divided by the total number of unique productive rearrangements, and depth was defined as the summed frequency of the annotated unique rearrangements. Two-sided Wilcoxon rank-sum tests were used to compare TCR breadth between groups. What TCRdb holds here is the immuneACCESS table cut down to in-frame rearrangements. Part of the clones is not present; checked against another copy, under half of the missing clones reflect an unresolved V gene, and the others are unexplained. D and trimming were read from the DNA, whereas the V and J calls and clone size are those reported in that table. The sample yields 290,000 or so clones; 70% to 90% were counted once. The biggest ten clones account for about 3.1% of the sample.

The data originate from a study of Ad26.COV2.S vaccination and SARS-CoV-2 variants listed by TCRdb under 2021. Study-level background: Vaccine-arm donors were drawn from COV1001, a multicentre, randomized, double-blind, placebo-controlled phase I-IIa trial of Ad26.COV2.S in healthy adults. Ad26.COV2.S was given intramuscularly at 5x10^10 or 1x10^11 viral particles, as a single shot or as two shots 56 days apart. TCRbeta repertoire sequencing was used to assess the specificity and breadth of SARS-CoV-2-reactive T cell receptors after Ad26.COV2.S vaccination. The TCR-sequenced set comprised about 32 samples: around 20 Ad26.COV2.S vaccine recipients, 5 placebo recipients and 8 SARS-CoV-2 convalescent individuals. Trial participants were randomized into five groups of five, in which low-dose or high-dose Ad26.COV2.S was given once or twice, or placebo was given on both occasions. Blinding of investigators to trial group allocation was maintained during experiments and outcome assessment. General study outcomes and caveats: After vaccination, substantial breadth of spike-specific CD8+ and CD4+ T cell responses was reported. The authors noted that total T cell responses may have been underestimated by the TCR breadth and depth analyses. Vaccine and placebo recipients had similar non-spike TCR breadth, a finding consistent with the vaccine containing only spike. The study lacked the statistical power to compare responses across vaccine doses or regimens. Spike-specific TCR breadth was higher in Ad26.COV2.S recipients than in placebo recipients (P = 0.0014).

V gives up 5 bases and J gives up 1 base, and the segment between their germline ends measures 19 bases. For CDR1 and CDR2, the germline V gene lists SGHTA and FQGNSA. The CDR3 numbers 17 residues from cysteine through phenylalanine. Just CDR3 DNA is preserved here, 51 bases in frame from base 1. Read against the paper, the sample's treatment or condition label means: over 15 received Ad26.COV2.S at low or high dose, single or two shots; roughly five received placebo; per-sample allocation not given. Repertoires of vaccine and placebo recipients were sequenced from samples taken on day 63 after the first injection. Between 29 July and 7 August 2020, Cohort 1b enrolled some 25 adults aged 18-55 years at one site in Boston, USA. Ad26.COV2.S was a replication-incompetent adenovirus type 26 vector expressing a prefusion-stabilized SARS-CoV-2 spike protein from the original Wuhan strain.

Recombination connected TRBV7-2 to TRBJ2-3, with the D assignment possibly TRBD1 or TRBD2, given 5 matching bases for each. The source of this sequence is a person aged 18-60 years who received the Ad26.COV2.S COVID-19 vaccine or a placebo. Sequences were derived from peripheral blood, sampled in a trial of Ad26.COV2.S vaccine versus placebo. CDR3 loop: CASSPTEWGPGTDTQYF. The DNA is TGTGCCAGCAGCCCAACCGAGTGGGGACCCGGCACAGATACGCAGTATTTT.